Listed below are T cell receptor beta chains from one sample, sequenced in a study of shared clonotypes between healthy human individuals. Sequenced by immunoSEQ multiplex PCR; TCRdb stores in-frame clones only, minus some. The sample lists fewer than 850,000 clones, roughly 96% occurring once. The sequenced sample consisted of naive CD8+ T cells sorted from blood. The receptors derive from a man under 40 in good health. The CDR3 runs from the conserved cysteine through the conserved F or W. D genes are given only for firm matches. The size field is filled for only some rows; it gives once, few, many or a size class.

v_gene	abundance	d_gene	j_gene	CDR3aa	CDR3nt
TRBV6-5	-	TRBD1	TRBJ1-5	CASSSPRARGNQPQHF	TGTGCCAGCAGTTCCCCGAGGGCCAGGGGGAATCAGCCCCAGCATTTT
TRBV20-1	-	-	TRBJ2-7	CSPPAYEQYF	TGCAGCCCCCCAGCCTACGAGCAGTACTTC
TRBV7-9	-	TRBD1	TRBJ2-1	CASSGKTGAYNEQFF	TGTGCCAGCAGCGGAAAAACAGGGGCCTACAATGAGCAGTTCTTC
TRBV5-4	-	-	TRBJ2-6	CASTSDPGANVLTF	TGTGCCAGCACATCCGACCCTGGGGCCAACGTCCTGACTTTC
TRBV6-5	-	-	TRBJ2-1	CASLGKWNEQFF	TGTGCCAGTCTAGGCAAGTGGAATGAGCAGTTCTTC
TRBV9	-	-	TRBJ2-3	CASSAPREIYTDTQYF	TGTGCCAGCAGCGCACCTCGGGAGATTTACACAGATACGCAGTATTTT
TRBV15	-	-	TRBJ2-3	CATRTGMITDTQYF	TGTGCCACCAGGACTGGAATGATCACAGATACGCAGTATTTT
TRBV19	-	-	TRBJ2-3	CASSQWLDTQYF	TGTGCCAGTAGTCAGTGGCTAGATACGCAGTATTTT
TRBV7-6	-	TRBD2	TRBJ2-7	CASSIGGTSSYEQYF	TGTGCCAGCAGCATAGGGGGGACTAGCTCTTACGAGCAGTACTTC
TRBV5-1	-	TRBD2	TRBJ2-7	CASSGGLAGHEQYF	TGCGCCAGCAGCGGGGGACTAGCCGGCCACGAGCAGTACTTC
TRBV15	-	-	TRBJ2-1	CATLMGEGLGHNEQFF	TGTGCCACACTGATGGGCGAGGGGCTGGGGCACAATGAGCAGTTCTTC
TRBV5-4	-	TRBD1	TRBJ2-5	CASSLSGQGPLKETQYF	TGTGCCAGCAGTCTTTCTGGACAGGGCCCTCTCAAAGAGACCCAGTACTTC
TRBV5-5	-	-	TRBJ2-7	CASSPGAAGGYEQYF	TGTGCCAGCAGCCCAGGAGCGGCTGGAGGCTACGAGCAGTACTTC
TRBV29-1	-	TRBD2	TRBJ2-2	CSVGTSDATGELFF	TGCAGCGTAGGGACTAGCGATGCCACCGGGGAGCTGTTTTTT
TRBV15	once	-	TRBJ2-7	CATSRVEQGRNEQYF	TGTGCCACCAGCAGAGTGGAGCAGGGTCGCAACGAGCAGTACTTC
TRBV6-6	-	-	TRBJ2-3	CASSYSKEPSTDTQYF	TGTGCCAGCAGTTACTCGAAAGAACCTAGCACAGATACGCAGTATTTT
TRBV4-1	-	TRBD2	TRBJ2-7	CASSQVLADETYEQYF	TGCGCCAGCAGCCAAGTGCTAGCGGACGAGACCTACGAGCAGTACTTC
TRBV9	-	TRBD1	TRBJ1-1	CASSAGGDMNTEAFF	TGTGCCAGCAGCGCAGGGGGGGATATGAACACTGAAGCTTTCTTT
TRBV11-2	-	-	TRBJ2-7	CASSLETGYEQYF	TGTGCCAGCAGCTTAGAGACAGGCTACGAGCAGTACTTC
TRBV10-1	-	-	TRBJ2-6	CASSERAPASSGANVLTF	TGCGCCAGCAGTGAGAGGGCCCCGGCTTCTTCTGGGGCCAACGTCCTGACTTTC
TRBV30	-	-	TRBJ1-3	CAWMGSGNTIYF	TGTGCCTGGATGGGATCTGGAAACACCATATATTTT
TRBV7-6	-	-	TRBJ2-3	CASSLTAGKGDTQYF	TGTGCCAGCAGCTTAACGGCGGGAAAAGGAGATACGCAGTATTTT
TRBV5-1	-	TRBD2	TRBJ2-3	CASSWSGGYTDTQYF	TGCGCCAGCAGTTGGTCCGGGGGGTACACAGATACGCAGTATTTT
TRBV16	-	-	TRBJ2-7	CASSLGPTSSYEQYF	TGTGCCAGCAGCCTGGGACCGACAAGCTCCTACGAGCAGTACTTC
TRBV5-6	-	TRBD1	TRBJ2-1	CASSWDSYDNEQFF	TGTGCCAGCAGCTGGGACAGTTATGACAATGAGCAGTTCTTC
TRBV4-3	-	-	TRBJ2-1	CASSEEVGEHNEQFF	TGCGCCAGCAGCGAAGAGGTAGGGGAACACAATGAGCAGTTCTTC
TRBV7-9	-	TRBD2	TRBJ2-7	CASENASGRYEQYF	TGTGCCAGCGAAAATGCTAGCGGTCGCTACGAGCAGTACTTC
TRBV5-1	-	-	TRBJ2-7	CASSLDRVHEQYF	TGCGCCAGCAGCTTGGACAGGGTACACGAGCAGTACTTC
TRBV28	-	TRBD2	TRBJ2-1	CASSLGLADQYNEQFF	TGTGCCAGCAGTTTAGGGCTAGCGGACCAATACAATGAGCAGTTCTTC
TRBV7-2	-	TRBD2	TRBJ2-1	CASSLRVGLAGPYNEQFF	TGTGCCAGCAGCCTCCGAGTGGGACTAGCGGGACCCTACAATGAGCAGTTCTTC
TRBV18	-	TRBD2	TRBJ2-1	CASSRFPAGGHNEQFF	TGTGCCAGCTCACGATTCCCAGCGGGAGGGCACAATGAGCAGTTCTTC
TRBV5-4	-	TRBD1	TRBJ2-1	CASSDRVAIEQFF	TGTGCCAGCTCGGACAGGGTGGCTATTGAGCAGTTCTTC
TRBV5-1	-	-	TRBJ2-1	CASSPESPSDEQFF	TGCGCCAGCAGCCCAGAGTCACCGTCCGATGAGCAGTTCTTC
TRBV21-1	-	-	TRBJ2-1	CASSSPTSGRSRGSYNEQFF	TGTGCCAGCAGCTCGCCGACTAGCGGGAGGTCCCGTGGATCCTACAATGAGCAGTTCTTC
TRBV23-1	-	-	TRBJ1-1	CASIRGTEDHTEAFF	TGCGCCAGTATCCGTGGGACGGAGGACCACACTGAAGCTTTCTTT
TRBV25-1	-	TRBD2	TRBJ2-7	CASSEFTASSGFPPEQYF	TGTGCCAGCAGTGAATTTACGGCCTCTAGCGGGTTTCCCCCCGAGCAGTACTTC
TRBV7-6	-	TRBD1	TRBJ2-1	CASSRDRGKVNEQFF	TGTGCCAGCAGCCGAGACAGGGGAAAGGTCAATGAGCAGTTCTTC
TRBV10-3	-	TRBD2	TRBJ2-7	CAIPSSGSYEQYF	TGTGCCATCCCCAGTAGCGGGAGCTACGAGCAGTACTTC